This T cell receptor beta chain was documented in a study of CD8 T cells in Susac syndrome. On the study more broadly: There were Susac syndrome patients who were therapy-naive at blood draw, others on corticosteroids, and others on intravenous immunoglobulin alone.

Overall study results and limits: Within Susac syndrome CD4+ T cell repertoires, clonal expansion was not evident.

It was with random hexamers that roughly 0.5 to 1 ug RNA was reverse transcribed. TCRdb reprocessed the immunoSEQ multiplex PCR reads via MiXCR and lists one record per CDR3 protein. In the table there are 160,000 or so distinct CDR3 sequences, 94% of which are singletons. A single count supports this clonotype. Its antigen is still unknown. V was shortened by 1 base and J by 4 bases, with 13 bases between the two germline ends. Germline values: CDR1 SGHTA, CDR2 FQGNSA. The CDR3 extends over 15 amino acids. This chain uses TRBV7-2 with TRBJ1-2, with a tentative D call TRBD1 (6 bases). This sequence was found in a human donor with Susac syndrome. The sequenced sample consisted of CD4+ T cells from PBMCs. This chain's CDR3 is CASSLGGQGGYGYTF. As DNA, the CDR3 is TGTGCCAGCAGCTTAGGGGGGCAGGGCGGCTATGGCTACACCTTC. The whole variable domain, filled in from reference TRBV7-2 and TRBJ1-2, reads GAGVSQSPSNKVTEKGKDVELRCDPISGHTALYWYRQSLGQGLEFLIYFQGNSAPDKSGLPSDRFSAERTGGSVSTLTIQRTQQEDSAVYLCASSLGGQGGYGYTFGSGTRLTVV.